This entry lists 11 T cell receptor beta chains sequenced from one sample in a study of T cells in localized non-small cell lung cancer. Profiling relied on immunoSEQ multiplex PCR, and the TCRdb table lists in-frame clones only, not all of them. The sample consists of fewer than 35,000 clones, roughly 91% of them appearing once. The sequences come from peripheral blood, collected before any cancer treatment. The source of these receptors is a female donor older than 55 with stage I lung adenocarcinoma.

The chain employs TRBV4-3 and TRBJ2-3; 9 bases fit TRBD2. This CDR3 contains 17 residues. CDR1 and CDR2 from the germline V gene are LGHNA and YSLEER. V gave up 6 bases and J gave up 0 bases; unmatched junction bases: 10. CDR3 loop: CASRTERLAGSTDTQYF. The CDR3 nucleotides are TGCGCCAGCAGGACCGAAAGGCTAGCGGGAAGCACAGATACGCAGTATTTT.

This clone occurred once. The chain joins TRBV19 to TRBJ1-2, with 9 bases lining up with TRBD1. Trimming took 9 bases from V and 6 from J; bases not matched to a gene: 5. This CDR3 has 12 amino acids. The germline V gene encodes CDR1 LNHDA and CDR2 SQIVND (reference sequence). CDR3 sequence reads: CASRDRGDGYTF. The CDR3 nucleotides read TGTGCCAGCCGTGACAGGGGGGATGGCTACACCTTC.

The chain joins TRBV15 to TRBJ2-3; 7 bases fit TRBD2. Germline V gene sequence: CDR1 LNHNV, CDR2 YYDKDF (reference sequence). There are 15 residues in the CDR3. Germline trimming cut 4 bases from V and 2 bases from J; bases unmatched to any gene: 6. CDR3 nucleotide sequence: TGTGCCACCAGCAACCGGGAGGCAACCACAGATACGCAGTATTTT. This gives the protein CATSNREATTDTQYF.

The rearrangement joins TRBV5-1 to TRBJ2-7; D ambiguous. Trimming took off 4 bases at V and 4 bases at J, with 15 bases between the two ends. This CDR3 has 14 amino acids. CDR1 is SGHRS and CDR2 is YFSETQ in the germline V gene. The CDR3 nucleotides read TGCGCCAGCAGCCCCTTTATCTCAGAATACGAGCAGTACTTC. It translates to CASSPFISEYEQYF.

The J gene is TRBJ2-7, the V gene TRBV9; the D gene is possibly TRBD2 (6 bases). Trimming removed 4 bases at V and 1 base at J, with 9 bases between. Germline assignment: CDR1 SGDLS and CDR2 YYNGEE. This CDR3 comprises 13 residues. As DNA, the CDR3 is TGTGCCAGCAGCCCCGGGACTTCCTACGAGCAGTACTTC. Its protein is CASSPGTSYEQYF.

The rearrangement links TRBV6-5 to TRBJ1-1; D is perhaps TRBD1 (6 bases). CDR3 length: 15 amino acids. Germline V gene sequence: CDR1 MNHEY, CDR2 SVGAGI. V dropped 6 bases and J dropped 7 bases, with 21 bases sitting between them. In DNA, the CDR3 is TGTGCCAGCAGGACCCTCGGCGGGGGGCGAAATGAAGCTTTCTTT. Translation gives CASRTLGGGRNEAFF.

J is TRBJ1-3 and V is TRBV6-5; 7 bases fit TRBD1. The CDR3 covers 16 residues. V dropped 3 bases and J dropped 2; count of bases not matched to a gene: 7. Germline CDR1 is MNHEY and CDR2 is SVGAGI. The CDR3 bases are TGTGCCAGCAGTTATACGTATGACAGGGCTGGAAACACCATATATTTT. This translates into CASSYTYDRAGNTIYF.

This CDR3 is CASSQGIGLRGYTF. For the CDR3, the DNA is TGCGCCAGCAGCCAAGGGATTGGGTTGCGTGGCTACACCTTC. The genes are TRBV4-1 and TRBJ1-2; D gene unclear. The germline V gene encodes CDR1 MGHRA and CDR2 YSYEKL. V lost 1 base, J lost 7 bases, and 13 bases lay in between. The CDR3 covers 14 residues.

Concerning this clone: Other DNA sequences in this sample translate to the same CDR3. The chain links TRBV5-4 to TRBJ2-7; 13 nucleotides match TRBD2. Germline trimming cut 4 bases from V and 2 bases from J; bases unmatched to any gene: 3. The CDR3 loop spans 15 amino acids. The V gene's germline CDR1 is SGHNT and CDR2 YYREEE (reference sequence). CDR3 sequence (DNA): TGTGCCAGCAGCCCAGGGACTAGCGGGACCTACGAGCAGTACTTC. This encodes CASSPGTSGTYEQYF.

This clone showed up just a few times. This rearrangement joins TRBV7-2 to TRBJ1-5; 8 positions match TRBD1. Trimming took 4 bases from V and 4 from J; bases not matched to a gene: 3. The CDR3 sequence is 14 residues long. Germline CDR1 is SGHTA and CDR2 is FQGNSA. The CDR3 region is CASSSTGANQPQHF. The CDR3 DNA reads TGTGCCAGCAGCTCGACAGGGGCAAATCAGCCCCAGCATTTT.

The chain couples TRBV7-3 to TRBJ2-7, with 12 positions matching TRBD1. Germline CDR1 SGHTA, CDR2 FQGTGA. The CDR3 has 13 amino acids. V gave up 5 bases and J gave up 8 bases; unmatched junction bases: 4. CDR3 residues: CASSRDRGQQQYF. The CDR3 region has the DNA TGTGCCAGCAGCCGGGACAGGGGGCAACAGCAGTACTTC. The variable domain in full, with the rest retrieved from reference TRBV7-3 and TRBJ2-7, is GAGVSQTPSNKVTEKGKYVELRCDPISGHTALYWYRQSLGQGPEFLIYFQGTGAADDSGLPNDRFFAVRPEGSVSTLKIQRTERGDSAVYLCASSRDRGQQQYFGPGTRLTVT.